This T cell receptor beta chain was observed in a study of CD8+CD57+ T cells in acquired aplastic anemia. Study context: CD4+ and CD8+ cells, once sorted, gave DNA averaging roughly 3.2 ug.

Investigators profiled TCR beta VDJ and CDR3 from genomic DNA template. TCRdb ran MiXCR on the reads and lists one entry per CDR3 protein. The table shows some 220,000 distinct CDR3 sequences, with around 32% occurring only once. The CDR3 length is 13 residues. The J segment lost 6 bases and the V segment lost 5 bases, leaving 5 bases of the junction unmatched. Germline CDR1 reads MNHEY; CDR2 reads SMNVEV (reference sequence). This clonotype was seen a handful of times. The antigen remains undetermined. Study findings and constraints: In common between the patients and the controls were twenty-nine CD8+ CDR3 sequences. Patient and control CD8+ Simpson's diversity was not significantly different.

V gene TRBV27 combines with J gene TRBJ1-1, with 8 positions matching TRBD1. Sequenced: sorted CD4+, CD8+, or CD8+CD57+ T cells (not recorded which) from PBMCs. The TCR originated in a human donor in good health, serving as a control. CDR3 loop: CASSLNRGAEAFF. The CDR3 DNA sequence: TGTGCCAGCAGTCTTAACAGGGGGGCTGAAGCTTTCTTT.